This is a list of T cell receptor beta chains from one sample in a study of T cell responses to AZD1222 COVID-19 vaccine. Clones were read by immunoSEQ multiplex PCR, and TCRdb kept only the in-frame ones, dropping some. Of roughly 110,000 clones listed, 70% to 90% are singletons. Sequenced here: peripheral blood, sampled 28 days after the second AZD1222 dose. These receptors all come from an adult who received the AZD1222 COVID-19 vaccine. Each CDR3 is given with its conserved first and last residue. Fields, in order: V gene, D gene, clone size, J gene, CDR3 DNA, CDR3 protein. D genes are given only for firm matches. Size is omitted from some rows. Given values are once, few, many or a class for expanded clones.

v_gene: TRBV11-3; d_gene: .; abundance: .; j_gene: TRBJ2-2; CDR3nt: TGTGCCAGCAGCTTAGTCGGTCAGACCAACACCGGGGAGCTGTTTTTT; CDR3aa: CASSLVGQTNTGELFF
v_gene: TRBV7-2; d_gene: TRBD1; abundance: .; j_gene: TRBJ1-1; CDR3nt: TGTGCCAGCAGCTTATACTCCCTCCCGGGACAGGGCACTGAAGCTTTCTTT; CDR3aa: CASSLYSLPGQGTEAFF
v_gene: TRBV6-1; d_gene: TRBD1; abundance: .; j_gene: TRBJ1-5; CDR3nt: TGTGCCAGCAGTGAGCTAATAGGACAGGGTAGTCAGCCCCAGCATTTT; CDR3aa: CASSELIGQGSQPQHF
v_gene: TRBV3-1/TRBV3-2; d_gene: TRBD2; abundance: .; j_gene: TRBJ2-5; CDR3nt: TGTGCCAGCAGCCAAGGGTCGGGACTAGTGACCCAAGAGACCCAGTACTTC; CDR3aa: CASSQGSGLVTQETQYF
v_gene: TRBV4-1; d_gene: .; abundance: .; j_gene: TRBJ1-5; CDR3nt: TGCGCCAGCAGCCAATTTATATCTGCGGGGGCGGCAAGCAATCAGCCCCAGCATTTT; CDR3aa: CASSQFISAGAASNQPQHF
v_gene: TRBV9; d_gene: .; abundance: .; j_gene: TRBJ1-4; CDR3nt: TGTGCCAGCACCTCCGGGACATTTAATGAAAAACTGTTTTTT; CDR3aa: CASTSGTFNEKLFF
v_gene: TRBV2; d_gene: .; abundance: few; j_gene: TRBJ1-6; CDR3nt: TGTGCCAGCAGCCACGACCTGGGCCGGAGCTCCTATAATTCACCCCTCCACTTT; CDR3aa: CASSHDLGRSSYNSPLHF
v_gene: TRBV4-1; d_gene: .; abundance: .; j_gene: TRBJ2-2; CDR3nt: TGCGCCAGCAGCCAAGAGTATGTCAACACCGGGGAGCTGTTTTTT; CDR3aa: CASSQEYVNTGELFF
v_gene: TRBV4-1; d_gene: .; abundance: once; j_gene: TRBJ2-7; CDR3nt: TGCGCCAGCAGCCAAGGAAAACCATACGAGCAGTACTTC; CDR3aa: CASSQGKPYEQYF
v_gene: TRBV3-1/TRBV3-2; d_gene: TRBD1; abundance: .; j_gene: TRBJ2-7; CDR3nt: TGTGCCAGCAGCGCCGGGACAGTTACCTACGAGCAGTACTTC; CDR3aa: CASSAGTVTYEQYF
v_gene: TRBV4-2; d_gene: TRBD1; abundance: few; j_gene: TRBJ1-4; CDR3nt: TGTGCCAGCAGCCAAGGGGGGACAGGGGGCGTCGAAAAACTGTTTTTT; CDR3aa: CASSQGGTGGVEKLFF
v_gene: TRBV3-1/TRBV3-2; d_gene: .; abundance: .; j_gene: TRBJ1-3; CDR3nt: TGTGCCAGCAGCCACACGACAGAGTCTGGAAACACCATATATTTT; CDR3aa: CASSHTTESGNTIYF
v_gene: TRBV19; d_gene: TRBD1; abundance: .; j_gene: TRBJ2-3; CDR3nt: TGTGCCAGTAGTGATCGGACAGGGCGCACATATACGCAGTATTTT; CDR3aa: CASSDRTGRTYTQYF
v_gene: TRBV27; d_gene: TRBD2; abundance: .; j_gene: TRBJ2-7; CDR3nt: TGTGCCAGCAGCAACGGACTAGCGGGGAGTTCCTACGAGCAGTACTTC; CDR3aa: CASSNGLAGSSYEQYF
v_gene: TRBV6-2/TRBV6-3; d_gene: TRBD2; abundance: once; j_gene: TRBJ2-2; CDR3nt: TGTGCCAGCAGTTTATCTAGCGGACTAACCGGGGAGCTGTTTTTT; CDR3aa: CASSLSSGLTGELFF
v_gene: TRBV15; d_gene: .; abundance: .; j_gene: TRBJ1-4; CDR3nt: TGTGCCACCAGCAGAGAACCGGTACAATATGAAAAACTGTTTTTT; CDR3aa: CATSREPVQYEKLFF
v_gene: TRBV5-5; d_gene: .; abundance: once; j_gene: TRBJ2-7; CDR3nt: TGTGCCAGCGCCGCGGGACAGACCTACGAGCAGTACTTC; CDR3aa: CASAAGQTYEQYF
v_gene: TRBV11-2; d_gene: .; abundance: once; j_gene: TRBJ2-5; CDR3nt: TGTGCCAGCAGCTTAGACACCGGACAGACCCAGTACTTC; CDR3aa: CASSLDTGQTQYF
v_gene: TRBV19; d_gene: .; abundance: .; j_gene: TRBJ2-7; CDR3nt: TGTGCCAGCGGACAAATCGCAACTAACGAGCAGTACTTC; CDR3aa: CASGQIATNEQYF